This passage covers 15 T cell receptor beta chains from one sample sequenced in a study of cytomegalovirus exposure and HLA in healthy donors. Both 60 Vbeta primers and 13 Jbeta primers went into the PCR. Produced via immunoSEQ multiplex PCR; TCRdb's table is partial and in-frame only. The sample lists more than 95,000 clones; roughly 76% were seen once. The sequenced material came from PBMCs. Receptors originate from a man aged 45-65 years in good health and CMV-seropositive.

This chain links TRBV4-2 with TRBJ2-6; D is unclear. V lost 3 bases to trimming and J lost 0 bases, with 9 bases between them. The CDR3 totals 16 residues. CDR1 and CDR2 from the germline V gene are LGHNA and YNFKEQ. The CDR3 DNA follows: TGTGCCAGCAGCCAGCGGCCGGTCTCTGGGGCCAACGTCCTGACTTTC. This sequence encodes CASSQRPVSGANVLTF.

This sequence joins TRBV6-1 and TRBJ2-2; no definite D call. Between the trimmed V and J ends, which lost 5 bases and 3 bases, there was a span of 7 bases. Germline V gene sequence: CDR1 MNHNS, CDR2 SASEGT. CDR3 length equals 13 residues. The CDR3 DNA reads as TGTGCCAGCAGTCCAACGGACACCGGGGAGCTGTTTTTT. The encoded protein is CASSPTDTGELFF.

J is TRBJ1-1 and V is TRBV5-1; weak D call: TRBD1 (6 bases). V dropped 4 bases and J dropped 0 bases, with 13 bases sitting between them. The CDR3 contains 15 residues. Germline V lookup: CDR1 SGHRS, CDR2 YFSETQ. The CDR3 DNA sequence: TGCGCCAGCAGCCAGCGGGACACTATGAACACTGAAGCTTTCTTT. Translation: CASSQRDTMNTEAFF.

The chain recombines TRBV21-1 with TRBJ1-5; TRBD1, the table's D call, was not compared with the DNA. TRBV21-1 is labeled a pseudogene. CDR3 length: 20 residues. The CDR3 nucleotides are TGTGCCAGCAGCAAAAGGTATCATTACAGGAAAACAGGGGGACTTAGGCCCCAGCATTTT. It specifies CASSKRYHYRKTGGLRPQHF.

The chain links TRBV6-5 to TRBJ2-7, with 7 bases lining up with TRBD1. The trim removed 2 bases at V and 2 bases at J, leaving 6 bases unmatched. CDR3 length equals 15 residues. Per the germline V gene, CDR1 is MNHEY and CDR2 is SVGAGI. The CDR3 DNA reads as TGTGCCAGCAGTTACACAGGGGACCCTGCCTACGAGCAGTACTTC. It specifies CASSYTGDPAYEQYF.

This chain uses TRBV27 with TRBJ1-2; 8 bases match TRBD1. The junction had 8 bases not matched to a gene; V was cut back by 4 bases and J by 4 bases. Germline-derived CDR1 and CDR2 are MNHEY and SMNVEV (reference sequence). The CDR3 runs to 15 residues. The chain's CDR3 is CASSSKTGGGYGYTF. The CDR3 DNA is TGTGCCAGCAGTTCCAAAACAGGGGGTGGCTATGGCTACACCTTC.

For this clone: One end of the junction fails to match germline, which may point to a read error. This rearrangement joins TRBV2 to TRBJ1-5, with 7 bases aligning to TRBD1. The CDR3 spans 19 residues. CDR1 SNHLY and CDR2 FYNNEI come from the germline V gene. As DNA, the CDR3 is TGTGCCAGCAGCGTTAACAGGGCCCAACAGGGGTATAGCAATCAGCCCCGGCATTTT. Its protein is CASSVNRAQQGYSNQPRHF. Full variable domain (remainder filled in from reference TRBV2 and TRBJ1-5): EPEVTQTPSHQVTQMGQEVILRCVPISNHLYFYWYRQILGQKVEFLVSFYNNEISEKSEIFDDQFSVERPDGSNFTLKIRSTKLEDSAMYFCASSVNRAQQGYSNQPRHFGDGTRLSIL.

The chain is built from TRBV5-6 and TRBJ2-1; D call uncertain. CDR1 SGHDT and CDR2 YYEEEE come from the germline V gene. Trimming left V 4 bases short and J 0 bases short, with 17 bases between. The CDR3 runs to 17 residues. The CDR3 DNA sequence: TGTGCCAGCAGCGTCTTAGAGGCGTATAGCTCCTACAATGAGCAGTTCTTC. This sequence encodes CASSVLEAYSSYNEQFF.

V is TRBV27 and J is TRBJ2-5, with 7 bases aligning to TRBD2. V shed 4 bases and J 4 bases; nucleotides not matched to a gene: 9. CDR1 and CDR2 from the germline V gene are MNHEY and SMNVEV (reference sequence). The length of the CDR3 is 15 residues. This CDR3 reads CASSSLRTRGETQYF. The CDR3, as DNA: TGTGCCAGCAGTTCCCTTAGGACTAGGGGAGAGACCCAGTACTTC.

This chain joins TRBV6-5 and TRBJ1-4; 7 bases map to TRBD1. This CDR3 has 15 amino acids. The V gene end was trimmed by 0 bases and the J gene end by 3 bases; junction bases not matched to a gene: 1. Germline V gene sequence: CDR1 MNHEY, CDR2 SVGAGI. CDR3 amino acids: CASSYSGTANEKLFF. Here the CDR3 DNA reads TGTGCCAGCAGTTACTCGGGGACAGCTAATGAAAAACTGTTTTTT.

V usage is TRBV6-1 and J usage is TRBJ1-4; 7 bases map to TRBD1. Germline V gene sequence: CDR1 MNHNS, CDR2 SASEGT. The ends lost 4 bases at V and 5 bases at J; junction bases unmatched: 4. The CDR3 length is 14 residues. In DNA, the CDR3 is TGTGCCAGCAGTGTGAGCAGGGGGAATGAAAAACTGTTTTTT. Encoded protein: CASSVSRGNEKLFF.

This rearrangement joins TRBV7-9 to TRBJ1-1; D is unclear. This CDR3 is built from 12 residues. The V end was cut by 8 bases, the J end by 4 bases, with 11 bases between. The germline V gene has CDR1 SEHNR and CDR2 FQNEAQ (reference sequence). The CDR3 spells CASFAGGTEAFF. The CDR3 DNA reads as TGTGCCAGCTTCGCGGGCGGCACTGAAGCTTTCTTT.

This clone appeared a single time. Other DNA sequences from this sample encode an identical CDR3 as well. The chain recombines TRBV10-3 with TRBJ1-1; D unresolved. The CDR3 consists of 13 residues. Germline V gene sequence: CDR1 ENHRY, CDR2 SYGVKD. V dropped 4 bases and J dropped 5 bases, with 11 bases sitting between them. The CDR3 region is CAISGTGGTEAFF. The CDR3 DNA reads TGTGCCATCAGTGGGACGGGAGGGACTGAAGCTTTCTTT.

The chain links TRBV2 to TRBJ2-1; TRBD2 aligns across 8 bases. After removal of 4 bases from V and 9 bases from J, the junction contained 8 bases not matched to a gene. From germline, CDR1 is SNHLY and CDR2 FYNNEI. CDR3 length equals 14 residues. CDR3 in amino acids: CASSVGTSLPEQFF. The CDR3 nucleotides read TGTGCCAGCAGTGTCGGGACTAGTCTACCTGAGCAGTTCTTC.

This clone showed up just once. The J gene is TRBJ2-5, the V gene TRBV9; 7 nucleotides align to TRBD1. With V trimmed by 0 bases and J by 4 bases, 6 bases remained unmatched. Germline-derived CDR1 and CDR2 are SGDLS and YYNGEE. CDR3 length: 15 residues. The CDR3 coding sequence is TGTGCCAGCAGCGTAGCACCGGGACAGAGAGAGACCCAGTACTTC. It translates to CASSVAPGQRETQYF.